These 2 T cell receptor beta chains were all obtained from the same sample, sequenced in a study of blood T cell repertoires in COVID-19. Using immunoSEQ multiplex PCR, the repertoire was profiled, and TCRdb retains in-frame clones only, with some absent. The data hold 110,000 to 150,000 clones, with about four fifths observed a single time. The material sequenced was peripheral blood. These receptors originate from a woman older than 75 in a cohort sampled during active or convalescent COVID-19.

The chain couples TRBV11-2 to TRBJ2-1; 8 bases line up with TRBD2. The CDR3 length is 14 residues. The germline V gene has CDR1 SGHAT and CDR2 FQNNGV. V trimming: 1 base; J trimming: 15 bases; junction bases outside the gene matches: 11. CDR3 amino acids: CASSLVVSGALRFF. CDR3 nucleotides: TGTGCCAGCAGCTTAGTGGTTAGCGGGGCGTTACGGTTCTTC.

The rearrangement uses TRBV9 and TRBJ2-7; TRBD1 agrees at 10 bases. The CDR3 spans 15 residues. Per germline, CDR1 SGDLS and CDR2 YYNGEE. V lost 0 bases, J lost 7 bases, and 7 bases stayed unmatched. CDR3 residues: CASSVVGTGAEEQYF. CDR3 sequence (DNA): TGTGCCAGCAGCGTAGTAGGGACAGGGGCGGAAGAGCAGTACTTC.